The 30 T cell receptor beta chains below all came from one sample that was sequenced in a study of shared clonotypes between healthy human individuals. TCRdb keeps only in-frame clones here, not all; method: immunoSEQ multiplex PCR. The table includes approximately 2.1 million clones, more than 85% detected once. Sequencing input: naive CD4+ T cells from PBMCs. As to subset: CD45RA+ positively selected. All receptors derive from a man younger than 35 in good health. Some clones in this sample may be carry-over from other donors' samples.

This clone was recorded only once. This rearrangement joins TRBV2 to TRBJ2-7, with TRBD1 as a possible D gene (7 bases). The CDR3 sequence is 13 residues long. The germline V and J ends were trimmed by 3 bases and 9 bases, with 15 bases remaining between them. In germline, CDR1 is SNHLY, CDR2 FYNNEI. The CDR3 loop is CASSDRGDVGQYF. CDR3 nucleotides: TGTGCCAGCAGTGACAGGGGGGATGTAGGGCAGTACTTC.

This clone has just one count. The rearrangement joins TRBV28 to TRBJ1-1; 8 bases are a match to TRBD1. The CDR3 extends over 16 amino acids. The trim removed 10 bases at V and 1 base at J, leaving 14 bases unmatched. Germline V lookup: CDR1 MDHEN, CDR2 SYDVKM. CDR3 DNA sequence: TGTGCCACACGAAACTGGGGGGGGACAGGGAACACTGAAGCTTTCTTT. Protein sequence: CATRNWGGTGNTEAFF.

CDR3 sequence reads: CASSLPEMQTTAYTQYF. The CDR3 DNA is TGTGCCAGCAGCCTTCCAGAAATGCAGACTACCGCCTATACGCAGTATTTT. The chain combines TRBV28 with TRBJ2-3; D might be TRBD2 (5 bases). Germline V gives CDR1 MDHEN, CDR2 SYDVKM. V lost 6 bases to trimming and J lost 7 bases, with 26 bases between them. This CDR3 is 17 amino acids long.

The V gene is TRBV9, the J gene TRBJ2-1; 11 bases match TRBD2. The CDR3 spans 17 residues. With V trimmed by 3 bases and J by 2 bases, 7 bases remained unmatched. In germline, CDR1 is SGDLS, CDR2 YYNGEE. CDR3 loop: CASSDVAGGLTYNEQFF. The CDR3 DNA reads TGTGCCAGCAGCGACGTAGCGGGAGGGTTAACCTACAATGAGCAGTTCTTC.

The chain employs TRBV5-1 and TRBJ2-1, with D possibly being TRBD1 or TRBD2 (5 bases each). Germline CDR1 is SGHRS and CDR2 is YFSETQ. The CDR3 length is 16 residues. V was trimmed by 2 bases and J by 0 bases, leaving 12 bases between them. In DNA, the CDR3 is TGCGCCAGCAGCTTCCGAAGGGACCACTCCTACAATGAGCAGTTCTTC. It yields the protein CASSFRRDHSYNEQFF. Together with reference TRBV5-1 and TRBJ2-1, the CDR3 gives the full variable domain: KAGVTQTPRYLIKTRGQQVTLSCSPISGHRSVSWYQQTPGQGLQFLFEYFSETQRNKGNFPGRFSGRQFSNSRSEMNVSTLELGDSALYLCASSFRRDHSYNEQFFGPGTRLTVL.

The CDR3 loop is CASSDPGGSFYEQYF. The CDR3 coding sequence is TGTGCCAGCAGTGACCCTGGTGGGAGTTTCTACGAGCAGTACTTC. The chain links TRBV25-1 to TRBJ2-7; a possible D gene is TRBD2 (5 bases). The CDR3 runs to 15 residues. From germline, CDR1 is MGHDK and CDR2 SYGVNS. V dropped 3 bases and J dropped 3 bases, with 15 bases sitting between them.

This chain uses TRBV6-5 with TRBJ2-5; 9 bases line up with TRBD1. CDR3 size: 14 residues. CDR1 is MNHEY, CDR2 SVGAGI, per germline. Trimming at V came to 5 bases and at J to 5 bases, leaving 6 bases not matched to a gene. The CDR3 DNA reads TGTGCCAGCAGTCCCGGGACAGGGTTGGAGACCCAGTACTTC. It translates to CASSPGTGLETQYF.

V is TRBV5-1 and J is TRBJ1-1; D remains unclear. Looked up from germline, CDR1 is SGHRS and CDR2 is YFSETQ. V shed 4 bases and J shed 4 bases, with 29 bases lying between them. The CDR3 runs 19 residues. CDR3 loop: CASSRSTIGPYAVSTEAFF. CDR3 in DNA: TGCGCCAGCAGCCGCTCCACGATCGGGCCCTATGCAGTCAGCACTGAAGCTTTCTTT. Using reference TRBV5-1 and TRBJ1-1 for the parts outside the CDR3, the full variable domain is KAGVTQTPRYLIKTRGQQVTLSCSPISGHRSVSWYQQTPGQGLQFLFEYFSETQRNKGNFPGRFSGRQFSNSRSEMNVSTLELGDSALYLCASSRSTIGPYAVSTEAFFGQGTRLTVV.

Details on this clone: The same CDR3 also results from other DNA sequences found in this sample. This chain joins TRBV7-2 and TRBJ2-7, with D possibly being TRBD1 (5 bases). The CDR3 totals 14 residues. V lost 3 bases to trimming and J lost 0 bases, with 9 bases between them. Germline CDR1 SGHTA, CDR2 FQGNSA. CDR3 sequence: CASSLGRASYEQYF. The CDR3 DNA reads as TGTGCCAGCAGCTTGGGCAGGGCCTCCTACGAGCAGTACTTC.

As to this clone: The CDR3 does not close with the conserved phenylalanine or tryptophan, likely indicating a read error. V is TRBV6-5 and J is TRBJ2-7; D perhaps matches TRBD1 (5 bases). Germline V gene lookup returns CDR1 MNHEY and CDR2 SVGAGI. The CDR3 spans 15 residues. The germline V and J ends were trimmed by 5 bases and 2 bases, with 16 bases remaining between them. DNA of the CDR3: TGTGCCAGCAGTACCCAGGGAAGTCCGGCCTACGAGCAGTACCTC. Translation: CASSTQGSPAYEQYL.

The chain links TRBV6-1 to TRBJ2-7; D gene ambiguous. Looked up from germline, CDR1 is MNHNS and CDR2 is SASEGT. CDR3 size: 13 residues. Trimming pared 2 bases from V and 1 base from J, leaving 6 bases between. The DNA of the CDR3 is TGTGCCAGCAGTGAAAACGCTTCCTACGAGCAGTACTTC. This gives the protein CASSENASYEQYF.

CDR3 sequence: CASSGVGGYTF. In nucleotides, the CDR3 is TGTGCCAGCAGCGGCGTGGGCGGCTACACCTTC. The genes are TRBV9 and TRBJ1-2; D is unclear. Germline V lookup: CDR1 SGDLS, CDR2 YYNGEE. The CDR3 contains 11 residues. V dropped 3 bases and J dropped 8 bases, with 8 bases sitting between them.

This clone was recorded once. The chain employs TRBV9 and TRBJ2-1; 7 positions agree with TRBD2. V gave up 0 bases and J gave up 10 bases; unmatched junction bases: 7. This CDR3 comprises 14 residues. Germline V gene data show CDR1 as SGDLS and CDR2 as YYNGEE. For the CDR3, the DNA is TGTGCCAGCAGCGTAGTGGGCGGGAGTGGAGAGCAGTTCTTC. Translated: CASSVVGGSGEQFF.

The V and J genes are TRBV2 and TRBJ1-5, with TRBD1 as a possible D gene (6 bases). Per the germline V gene, CDR1 is SNHLY and CDR2 is FYNNEI. The CDR3 is 14 amino acids. The germline V and J ends were trimmed by 5 bases and 6 bases, with 14 bases remaining between them. CDR3 sequence (DNA): TGTGCCAGCAGTCGGGGCAGGGGACCTCAGCCCCAGCATTTT. This translates into CASSRGRGPQPQHF.

The CDR3 DNA reads TGTGCCAGCAGCCAAGCTACGGGAGGGTTTTTCAATGAGCAGTTCTTC. As protein: CASSQATGGFFNEQFF. The rearrangement uses TRBV4-2 and TRBJ2-1; 8 bases line up with TRBD2. With V trimmed by 1 base and J by 6 bases, 8 bases remained unmatched. The CDR3 runs to 16 residues. The germline V gene has CDR1 LGHNA and CDR2 YNFKEQ.

With regard to this clone: Other nucleotide sequences in the sample specify the same CDR3. The gene calls are TRBV18 and TRBJ2-7, with D unresolved. The V gene lost 5 bases and the J gene lost 3 bases, with 11 bases spanning the gap. Germline V CDR1 and CDR2: KGHSH, LQKENI. The CDR3 consists of 13 residues. CDR3 loop: CASSSQQDYEQYF. For the CDR3, the DNA is TGTGCCAGCTCATCACAACAAGACTACGAGCAGTACTTC. The full variable domain, completed using reference TRBV18 and TRBJ2-7, is NAGVMQNPRHLVRRRGQEARLRCSPMKGHSHVYWYRQLPEEGLKFMVYLQKENIIDESGMPKERFSAEFPKEGPSILRIQQVVRGDSAAYFCASSSQQDYEQYFGPGTRLTVT.

Here the CDR3 DNA reads TGCAGCGTTGATCCAACTGGGACGGGCTACGAGCAGTACTTC. Amino acid sequence: CSVDPTGTGYEQYF. The chain has TRBV29-1 and TRBJ2-7; D tentatively fits TRBD1 or TRBD2 (5 bases each). CDR1 is SQVTM, CDR2 ANQGSEA, per germline. Between the trimmed V and J ends, which lost 3 bases and 3 bases, there was a span of 15 bases. This CDR3 has 14 residues.

The V and J genes are TRBV5-1 and TRBJ2-3, with a possible D match to TRBD2 (5 bases). From germline, CDR1 is SGHRS and CDR2 YFSETQ. With 4 bases removed from V and 2 bases from J, the gap between germline ends came to 11 bases. CDR3 size: 14 residues. The CDR3 sequence: CASSGPGITDTQYF. The DNA for the CDR3 is TGCGCCAGCAGCGGACCGGGGATCACAGATACGCAGTATTTT.

This rearrangement joins TRBV7-2 to TRBJ2-4; 11 bases fit TRBD2. With V trimmed by 6 bases and J by 5 bases, 3 bases remained unmatched. The CDR3 sequence is 14 residues long. CDR1 is SGHTA, CDR2 FQGNSA, per germline. Written as DNA, the CDR3 is TGTGCCAGCAGAGGTAGCGGGAGGGAAAACATTCAGTACTTC. Its translation: CASRGSGRENIQYF.

This clone was picked up one time. The chain links TRBV28 to TRBJ1-1; weak D call: TRBD1 (5 bases). This CDR3 is 15 amino acids long. The germline CDR1 and CDR2 sequences are MDHEN and SYDVKM. The V and J ends lost 2 bases and 4 bases respectively, with 14 bases between them. In DNA form, the CDR3 reads TGTGCCAGCAGTTTACCCGGGACCGCACGCACTGAAGCTTTCTTT. Its translation is CASSLPGTARTEAFF.

The table lists this clone with a count of one. This chain links TRBV4-1 with TRBJ1-1; a possible D gene is TRBD1 (6 bases). The length of the CDR3 is 14 residues. Germline assignment: CDR1 MGHRA and CDR2 YSYEKL. Between the trimmed V and J ends, which lost 4 bases and 4 bases, there was a span of 13 bases. In DNA form, the CDR3 reads TGCGCCAGCAGCCGGGATACAGGGTTCACTGAAGCTTTCTTT. Its translation is CASSRDTGFTEAFF.

The rearrangement joins TRBV6-4 to TRBJ2-3; TRBD2 might be the D (5 bases). CDR1 and CDR2 (germline): MRHNA, SNTAGT. The germline V and J ends were trimmed by 0 bases and 5 bases, with 12 bases remaining between them. There are 15 residues in the CDR3. The CDR3 loop reads CASSDSAGVKDTQYF. The CDR3 bases are TGTGCCAGCAGTGACTCGGCGGGTGTGAAAGATACGCAGTATTTT.

The chain uses TRBV7-8 and TRBJ1-3; no firm D call. The CDR3 covers 14 residues. Germline V CDR1 and CDR2: SGHVS, FQNEAQ. V was trimmed by 5 bases and J by 2 bases, leaving 10 bases between them. The CDR3 bases are TGTGCCAGCAGCATCGACGGGGCTGGAAACACCATATATTTT. Amino acids: CASSIDGAGNTIYF.

Concerning this clone: Other DNA sequences in the same sample also yield this CDR3. The chain recombines TRBV7-3 with TRBJ1-1; D is perhaps TRBD1 (5 bases). The length of the CDR3 is 13 residues. Trimming took 2 bases from V and 5 from J, leaving 9 bases between them. Germline loops: CDR1 SGHTA, CDR2 FQGTGA. The CDR3 is CASSLQGSTEAFF. CDR3 in DNA: TGTGCCAGCAGCTTACAGGGAAGTACTGAAGCTTTCTTT.

The rearrangement uses TRBV7-2 and TRBJ1-2; TRBD1 is a possible D gene (5 bases). Germline loops: CDR1 SGHTA, CDR2 FQGNSA. Trimming left V 5 bases short and J 7 bases short, with 11 bases between. The CDR3 is 12 amino acids. In DNA, the CDR3 is TGTGCCAGCAGCCTACTAGGGGTTGGCTACACCTTC. Translated: CASSLLGVGYTF.

Points on this clone: At the DNA level, this CDR3 is encoded by other sequences in the same sample as well. This rearrangement joins TRBV7-2 to TRBJ2-7; possibly TRBD1 or TRBD2 for D (6 bases each). The V end was cut by 1 base, the J end by 4 bases, with 8 bases between. This CDR3 spans 13 amino acids. Germline CDR1 and CDR2: SGHTA and FQGNSA. CDR3 coding DNA: TGTGCCAGCAGCTTAGAAGGGGGGTACGAGCAGTACTTC. It is translated as CASSLEGGYEQYF.

The chain carries TRBV5-1 and TRBJ2-2, with D possibly TRBD2 on 5 matching bases. The V and J ends lost 5 bases and 5 bases respectively, with 13 bases between them. There are 14 residues in the CDR3. Germline-derived CDR1 and CDR2 are SGHRS and YFSETQ. The CDR3 is CASREAVATGELFF. For the CDR3, the DNA is TGCGCCAGCAGGGAGGCCGTTGCTACCGGGGAGCTGTTTTTT.

As to this clone: Other nucleotide sequences from this sample produce the same CDR3. The CDR3 nucleotides are TGTGCCATCAGTGAGTCCCGGGAAAACTATGGCTACACCTTC. Translation gives CAISESRENYGYTF. V usage is TRBV10-3 and J usage is TRBJ1-2; D is undetermined. CDR1 and CDR2 from the germline V gene are ENHRY and SYGVKD. Trimming took 0 bases from V and 2 from J, leaving 7 bases between them. The CDR3 consists of 14 residues.

The DNA of the CDR3 is TGTGCCAGCAGTCCTGAAGAGACCCAGTACTTC. It encodes CASSPEETQYF. The chain links TRBV2 to TRBJ2-5; no reliable D call. The CDR3 covers 11 residues. V gave up 5 bases and J gave up 3 bases, with 4 bases separating them. Germline V gene sequence: CDR1 SNHLY, CDR2 FYNNEI.

The chain joins TRBV19 to TRBJ2-1; D is unresolved. With 4 bases removed from V and 10 bases from J, the gap between germline ends came to 14 bases. CDR1 and CDR2 from the germline V gene are LNHDA and SQIVND (reference sequence). The CDR3 has 13 amino acids. This CDR3 is CASSTNSKREQFF. The CDR3 DNA reads as TGTGCCAGTAGTACGAACAGCAAAAGGGAGCAGTTCTTC.